These T cell receptor beta chains were read from a single sample in a study of T-cell reconstitution after alpha-beta-depleted transplantation in children. TCRdb processed the PCR reads anew with MiXCR; each CDR3 protein has one entry. Of 500,000 or so distinct CDR3 sequences detected, 9.5% to 12% appear once; the ten largest clones hold approximately 14%. The source was PBMCs, mostly from graft donor cells, collected 180 days after TCRalphabeta/CD19-depleted stem cell transplant. Source of these receptors: a female patient between 2 and 15 years old who had a stem cell transplant for aplastic anemia, so the T cells may come from the graft donor. Each CDR3 is given with its conserved first and last residue. Fields, in order: D gene, clone size, V gene, J gene, CDR3 protein, CDR3 DNA. The D gene is left open where the match is weak. The size field is filled for only some rows; it gives once, few, many or a size class.

NA	NA	TRBV29-1	TRBJ2-2	CSVGISTGELFF	TGCAGCGTCGGGATCTCTACCGGGGAGCTGTTTTTT
NA	NA	TRBV7-2	TRBJ2-3	CASSLGVQPSPDTQYF	TGTGCCAGCAGCTTAGGGGTGCAGCCCTCGCCAGATACGCAGTATTTT
TRBD1	NA	TRBV7-8	TRBJ2-7	CASSFWTGAPYEQYF	TGTGCCAGCAGCTTTTGGACAGGGGCGCCCTACGAGCAGTACTTC
NA	few	TRBV6-2/TRBV6-3	TRBJ1-1	CASSYVGVMNTEAFF	TGTGCCAGCAGTTACGTCGGGGTCATGAACACTGAAGCTTTCTTT
TRBD1	many	TRBV15	TRBJ1-2	CATSRTRQGFYGYTF	TGTGCCACCAGCAGGACCCGACAGGGTTTCTATGGCTACACCTTC
NA	NA	TRBV4-1	TRBJ2-4	CASSQERAVRDIQYF	TGCGCCAGCAGCCAAGAGAGGGCTGTAAGGGACATTCAGTACTTC
TRBD1	many	TRBV28	TRBJ1-2	CASSSSGTGGYGYTF	TGCGCCAGCAGCTCCTCCGGGACAGGGGGCTATGGCTACACCTTC
NA	NA	TRBV5-1	TRBJ2-5	CASSLGRGEETHYF	TGCGCCAGCAGCTTGGGCAGGGGGGAAGAGACCCACTACTTC
NA	many	TRBV18	TRBJ2-4	CASSPAKNIQYF	TGTGCCAGCTCCCCAGCCAAAAACATTCAGTACTTC
TRBD2	few	TRBV4-1	TRBJ2-1	CASSQDPPGLAGLEQFF	TGCGCCAGCAGCCAAGATCCTCCGGGACTAGCGGGCTTGGAGCAGTTCTTC
NA	few	TRBV12-3/TRBV12-4	TRBJ1-5	CASSLWGAEDQPQHF	TGTGCCAGCAGTTTATGGGGGGCCGAAGACCAGCCCCAGCATTTT
NA	once	TRBV7-2	TRBJ1-3	CASSLAPMGASGNTIYF	TGTGCCAGCAGCTTAGCGCCAATGGGGGCCTCTGGAAACACCATATATTTT
NA	few	TRBV11-2	TRBJ2-5	CASSLGVTELKETQYF	TGTGCCAGCAGCTTAGGAGTCACAGAACTAAAAGAGACCCAGTACTTC
NA	many	TRBV7-8	TRBJ2-2	CASSLSVPGELFF	TGTGCCAGCAGCTTATCGGTCCCCGGGGAGCTGTTTTTT
NA	NA	TRBV4-3	TRBJ2-3	CASSQDGGTQYF	TGCGCCAGCAGCCAAGATGGAGGTACGCAGTATTTT
NA	NA	TRBV4-3	TRBJ1-1	CASSQDSSNTEAFF	TGCGCCAGCAGCCAAGATAGTTCGAACACTGAAGCTTTCTTT
NA	few	TRBV29-1	TRBJ2-5	CSVEDQGAGETQYF	TGCAGCGTTGAGGATCAGGGCGCGGGGGAGACCCAGTACTTC
NA	NA	TRBV3-1	TRBJ1-1	CASSQTAMNTEAFF	TGTGCCAGCAGCCAAACAGCGATGAACACTGAAGCTTTCTTT
TRBD2	NA	TRBV24-1	TRBJ2-1	CATSDSGLAENNEQFF	TGTGCCACCAGTGATTCTGGCCTAGCGGAAAACAATGAGCAGTTCTTC
NA	NA	TRBV7-8	TRBJ1-1	CASSLTGQMNTEAFF	TGTGCCAGCAGCTTAACGGGACAAATGAACACTGAAGCTTTCTTT
NA	NA	TRBV7-2	TRBJ1-1	CASSLVAVRGVTEAFF	TGTGCCAGCAGCTTAGTAGCAGTACGGGGGGTTACTGAAGCTTTCTTT
TRBD2	few	TRBV5-1	TRBJ2-2	CASSRPSAQRGLVGTGELFF	TGCGCCAGCAGCCGTCCTAGCGCTCAGCGGGGGTTAGTTGGAACCGGGGAGCTGTTTTTT
NA	NA	TRBV7-2	TRBJ2-7	CASSLRELTYEQYF	TGTGCCAGCAGCCTTCGGGAGCTGACCTACGAGCAGTACTTC
TRBD1	NA	TRBV4-3	TRBJ2-7	CASSQDWDRAEQYF	TGCGCCAGCAGCCAAGACTGGGACAGGGCCGAGCAGTACTTC
TRBD1	NA	TRBV29-1	TRBJ2-6	CSVEDWARTGGSGANVLTF	TGCAGCGTTGAAGACTGGGCAAGGACAGGGGGCTCTGGGGCCAACGTCCTGACTTTC
NA	few	TRBV7-9	TRBJ1-5	CASSPLPPGQPQHF	TGTGCCAGCAGCCCCCTCCCTCCGGGACAGCCCCAGCATTTT
NA	few	TRBV20-1	TRBJ2-1	CSAGTSWIYNEQFF	TGCAGTGCTGGTACTTCTTGGATCTACAATGAGCAGTTCTTC
TRBD2	NA	TRBV18	TRBJ2-1	CASSRGGRTSGYNEQFF	TGTGCCAGCTCACGGGGTGGTAGGACTAGCGGATACAATGAGCAGTTCTTC
TRBD1	few	TRBV7-2	TRBJ1-2	CASSLAQGAGGYTF	TGTGCCAGCAGCTTAGCACAGGGGGCTGGTGGCTACACCTTC
TRBD2	few	TRBV7-2	TRBJ2-2	CASSPSGLAGTGELFF	TGTGCCAGCAGCCCTTCGGGACTAGCAGGTACCGGGGAGCTGTTTTTT
TRBD2	few	TRBV20-1	TRBJ2-1	CSGQLAAQFF	TGCAGTGGCCAACTAGCGGCGCAGTTCTTC
TRBD2	many	TRBV9	TRBJ2-4	CASSVAASGAKNIQYF	TGTGCCAGCAGCGTAGCGGCTAGCGGTGCCAAAAACATTCAGTACTTC
NA	few	TRBV28	TRBJ1-2	CASSLGGRAADYGYTF	TGTGCCAGCAGCCTAGGGGGGAGGGCGGCGGACTATGGCTACACCTTC
NA	few	TRBV10-2	TRBJ2-1	CASRKRSGTSSYNEQFF	TGCGCCAGCAGGAAAAGATCCGGGACGTCCTCCTACAATGAGCAGTTCTTC
TRBD2	NA	TRBV9	TRBJ2-5	CASSSGLRQETQYF	TGTGCCAGCAGCTCGGGACTACGTCAAGAGACCCAGTACTTC
TRBD2	NA	TRBV20-1	TRBJ2-3	CSALLAGEGGATDTQYF	TGCAGTGCCCTCCTAGCGGGAGAGGGTGGGGCCACAGATACGCAGTATTTT
TRBD1	few	TRBV18	TRBJ1-6	CASSLVGQESSYNSPLHF	TGTGCCAGCTCACTCGTCGGACAGGAGAGCTCCTATAATTCACCCCTCCACTTT
NA	many	TRBV15	TRBJ2-1	CATSRDGYNEQFF	TGTGCCACCAGCAGGGACGGCTACAATGAGCAGTTCTTC
TRBD1	many	TRBV6-1	TRBJ2-1	CASSVRTGPYNEQFF	TGTGCCAGCAGCGTTAGGACAGGGCCCTACAATGAGCAGTTCTTC
NA	NA	TRBV7-9	TRBJ1-6	CASSPDSGGRNSPLHF	TGTGCCAGCAGCCCCGACTCGGGGGGTCGTAATTCACCCCTCCACTTT
TRBD1	many	TRBV27	TRBJ1-4	CASRRPGTGGEKLFF	TGTGCCAGCCGACGGCCCGGGACAGGGGGTGAAAAACTGTTTTTT
NA	many	TRBV20-1	TRBJ1-2	CSASGGRILNGYTF	TGCAGTGCTAGTGGGGGGCGGATCCTTAATGGCTACACCTTC
NA	NA	TRBV6-5	TRBJ1-2	CASRYDRTGDYGYTF	TGTGCCAGCAGGTACGACAGGACGGGGGACTATGGCTACACCTTC
NA	NA	TRBV10-3	TRBJ2-7	CAISDSRATQYF	TGTGCCATCAGTGACTCTCGGGCTACGCAGTACTTC
NA	many	TRBV29-1	TRBJ2-2	CSVEEGRRANTGELFF	TGCAGCGTTGAAGAGGGCAGACGCGCGAACACCGGGGAGCTGTTTTTT
NA	NA	TRBV7-9	TRBJ1-2	CASSLDLAGHYGYTF	TGTGCCAGCAGCTTAGACCTCGCAGGGCACTATGGCTACACCTTC
TRBD1	NA	TRBV3-1	TRBJ1-5	CASSPTPGTGTRNQPQHF	TGTGCCAGCAGCCCCACTCCCGGGACAGGGACGCGCAATCAGCCCCAGCATTTT
TRBD2	NA	TRBV3-1	TRBJ2-1	CASSQDASGFKNEQFF	TGTGCCAGCAGCCAAGATGCTAGCGGGTTTAAGAATGAGCAGTTCTTC
TRBD2	NA	TRBV4-3	TRBJ2-4	CASSHGAGPNIQYF	TGCGCCAGCAGCCATGGAGCGGGACCAAACATTCAGTACTTC
NA	NA	TRBV20-1	TRBJ2-7	CSARDLGEQYF	TGCAGTGCTAGAGATCTCGGCGAGCAGTACTTC
NA	NA	TRBV29-1	TRBJ1-1	CSVEEIGSTEAFF	TGCAGCGTTGAAGAAATAGGGAGCACTGAAGCTTTCTTT
NA	NA	TRBV2	TRBJ2-5	CASVGGSETQYF	TGTGCCAGCGTCGGAGGGTCGGAGACCCAGTACTTC
TRBD1	NA	TRBV18	TRBJ1-2	CASSPISGTGNTAYTF	TGTGCCAGCTCACCAATCTCCGGGACAGGGAATACCGCCTACACCTTC
NA	NA	TRBV7-2	TRBJ2-1	CASSLALGSGPYNEQFF	TGTGCCAGCAGCTTAGCGCTTGGGAGCGGGCCCTACAATGAGCAGTTCTTC
NA	NA	TRBV20-1	TRBJ2-3	CSASQGDTQYF	TGCAGTGCTAGTCAGGGGGATACGCAGTATTTT
NA	NA	TRBV7-2	TRBJ1-5	CASSLDRAFSYQPQHF	TGTGCCAGCAGCTTAGACAGGGCCTTCAGCTATCAGCCCCAGCATTTT
NA	many	TRBV7-2	TRBJ2-3	CASSLGVASDTQYF	TGTGCCAGCAGCTTAGGGGTAGCCAGCGATACGCAGTATTTT